Below are 10 T cell receptor beta chains sequenced from a single sample in a study of CD8 T cells in Susac syndrome. Random hexamers were used to reverse transcribe roughly 0.45 to 1 ug of RNA. TCRdb independently ran MiXCR on the immunoSEQ multiplex PCR reads; one entry per CDR3 protein. The top ten clones hold 0.099% of a sample with 170,000 or so distinct CDR3 sequences, about 93% of them seen once. Sequencing used CD4+ T cells from PBMCs. These receptors originate from a human donor with Susac syndrome.

The gene calls are TRBV7-2 and TRBJ2-1; 9 positions agree with TRBD2. The J segment lost 5 bases and the V segment lost 3 bases, leaving 5 bases of the junction unmatched. The germline V gene encodes CDR1 SGHTA and CDR2 FQGNSA. This CDR3 contains 15 residues. The CDR3 region is CASSFSGGHNNEQFF. CDR3 sequence (DNA): TGTGCCAGCAGCTTCAGCGGGGGGCACAACAATGAGCAGTTCTTC.

This chain connects TRBV6-6 to TRBJ2-2; the D is unclear. The germline V and J ends were trimmed by 2 bases and 3 bases, with 10 bases remaining between them. The CDR3 is 15 residues long. The V gene's germline CDR1 is MNHNY and CDR2 SVGAGI (reference sequence). The CDR3, as DNA: TGTGCCAGCAGTTACAGGCGGTACGACACCGGGGAGCTGTTTTTT. Its translation: CASSYRRYDTGELFF.

V usage is TRBV29-1 and J usage is TRBJ1-1, with a possible D match to TRBD1 (5 bases). Trimming removed 7 bases from V and 3 bases from J, with 15 bases in between. The length of the CDR3 is 13 residues. Germline V gives CDR1 SQVTM, CDR2 ANQGSEA. CDR3 DNA: TGCAGCGGTTCGCGGGGGGGGGACACTGAAGCTTTCTTT. Amino acids: CSGSRGGDTEAFF.

This chain joins TRBV29-1 and TRBJ2-1; 9 positions match TRBD2. The germline CDR1 and CDR2 sequences are SQVTM and ANQGSEA. CDR3 length: 14 residues. The J segment lost 2 bases and the V segment lost 4 bases, leaving 3 bases of the junction unmatched. The CDR3 DNA reads TGCAGCGTTGGACTAGCGGAACCCTACAATGAGCAGTTCTTC. Protein: CSVGLAEPYNEQFF.

The chain has TRBV6-1 and TRBJ1-5; D is unresolved. CDR1 and CDR2 from the germline V gene are MNHNS and SASEGT. Trimming took 2 bases from V and 5 from J, leaving 7 bases between them. The CDR3 has 13 residues. As DNA, the CDR3 is TGTGCCAGCAGTGAACAGAGCGATCAGCCCCAGCATTTT. Protein sequence: CASSEQSDQPQHF.

The chain employs TRBV18 and TRBJ2-2; D call uncertain. This CDR3 is 18 amino acids long. Germline V gene data show CDR1 as KGHSH and CDR2 as LQKENI. V gave up 3 bases and J gave up 4 bases, with 21 bases separating them. The CDR3 nucleotides read TGTGCCAGCTCACCCCGAGGATTACCTTTGACAAGCACCGGGGAGCTGTTTTTT. It yields the protein CASSPRGLPLTSTGELFF.

The chain has TRBV5-1 and TRBJ2-2; a weak D match, TRBD1 (6 bases). V shed 3 bases and J shed 1 base, with 13 bases lying between them. In germline, CDR1 is SGHRS, CDR2 YFSETQ. The CDR3 consists of 16 residues. The DNA of the CDR3 is TGCGCCAGCAGCTGGGGTCCGGGACAGAACACCGGGGAGCTGTTTTTT. Translated: CASSWGPGQNTGELFF.

This chain joins TRBV6-5 and TRBJ1-1, with D possibly being TRBD1 (5 bases). The CDR3 covers 13 residues. Between the trimmed V and J ends, which lost 8 bases and 3 bases, there was a span of 13 bases. Germline V gene lookup returns CDR1 MNHEY and CDR2 SVGAGI. The chain's CDR3 is CASSYRKYTEAFF. The CDR3, as DNA: TGTGCCAGCTCATACAGGAAGTACACTGAAGCTTTCTTT.

Regarding this clonotype: The junction departs from the called germline gene at one end, perhaps through a read error. This chain uses TRBV20-1 with TRBJ2-1, with 8 bases identical to TRBD2. Germline V CDR1 and CDR2: DFQATT, SNEGSKA (reference sequence). The CDR3 spans 16 residues. The DNA of the CDR3 is TGCAGTGCTAGAGAGAATCTAGCGGGCTTATACAGTGAGCAGTTCTTC. This encodes CSARENLAGLYSEQFF.

The chain couples TRBV28 to TRBJ1-2; possibly TRBD1 for D (5 bases). Germline CDR1 MDHEN, CDR2 SYDVKM. This CDR3 has 13 residues. V dropped 6 bases and J dropped 6 bases, with 14 bases sitting between them. The CDR3 sequence: CASSQDLGDGYTF. For the CDR3, the DNA is TGTGCCAGCAGCCAGGACCTAGGGGATGGCTACACCTTC.